Shown below are 24 T cell receptor beta chains from a single sample sequenced in a study of T cells in Graves' hyperthyroidism and ophthalmopathy (dated by TCRdb to 2018 to 2020). Libraries were prepared through multiplex PCR. Sequencing used an Illumina HiSeq 2000. Amplification of TCR beta CDR3 regions was carried out from RNA transcripts. For the first round of RT-PCR on the TCR CDR3, the HTBI primer set was used together with the Qiagen OneStep RT-PCR kit. Using fastp trimming at Q25 and MiXCR clonotype assembly, TCRdb reanalyzed the public sequencing data and kept in-frame beta chains. Rows merge per CDR3 protein into single entries with the most common DNA and genes. For this sample the table gives under 700,000 distinct CDR3 sequences, of which around 46% were detected only once. The ten top clones hold just under 8.5% of the sample. Source material: peripheral blood or thyroid tissue (not recorded which). Every receptor here comes from a woman aged 18 to 35 with Graves' hyperthyroidism. Donor details come from another sample of the same person, matched by shared clones.

About this clonotype: A much larger clone lies a single base off, so this may be a read error. The conserved phenylalanine or tryptophan is not found at the CDR3 terminus, so this likely reflects a read error. The rearrangement joins TRBV7-9 to TRBJ1-6; TRBD1 is a possible D gene (5 bases). CDR3 length equals 14 residues. The ends were cut back, 5 bases at V and 10 bases at J, with 15 bases in the middle. The V gene's germline CDR1 is SEHNR and CDR2 FQNEAQ (reference sequence). Here the CDR3 reads CASSPPRARSPLHL. The CDR3 DNA sequence: TGTGCCAGCAGCCCTCCCAGGGCGCGGTCACCCCTCCACCTT.

CDR3 in amino acids: CASSPEYGNEQYF. In DNA form, the CDR3 reads TGTGCCAGTAGCCCCGAATATGGAAACGAGCAGTACTTC. The chain couples TRBV19 to TRBJ2-7; D remains ambiguous. The CDR3 has 13 amino acids. Germline V gene lookup returns CDR1 LNHDA and CDR2 SQIVND (reference sequence). The V end was cut by 6 bases, the J end by 5 bases, with 14 bases between.

The chain employs TRBV2 and TRBJ1-1; 7 nucleotides line up with TRBD1. The CDR3 has 16 residues. In germline, CDR1 is SNHLY, CDR2 FYNNEI. V lost 6 bases, J lost 4 bases, and 14 bases stayed unmatched. DNA of the CDR3: TGTGCCAGCAGGCAATTCGGGACAGTCTTAATCACTGAAGCTTTCTTT. This gives the protein CASRQFGTVLITEAFF.

This clonotype came up many times. For the CDR3, the DNA is TGTGCCAGCAGCTCCGGACAGGGCCCGAAGCCCCAGCATTTT. This gives the protein CASSSGQGPKPQHF. This chain joins TRBV7-9 and TRBJ1-5; 8 nucleotides line up with TRBD1. The CDR3 totals 14 residues. CDR1 and CDR2 from the germline V gene are SEHNR and FQNEAQ (reference sequence). J gave up 8 bases and V 4 bases, and 7 bases lay outside the gene matches.

This clonotype was counted only a few times. J is TRBJ2-5 and V is TRBV24-1, with TRBD1 matching over 8 bases. The trim removed 5 bases at V and 5 bases at J, leaving 15 bases unmatched. CDR1 and CDR2 (germline): KGHDR, SFDVKD. This CDR3 contains 17 residues. The CDR3 nucleotides are TGTGCCACCAGTGCTCCCTCGACAGGGGACCTCGGGGAGACCCAGTACTTC. Encoded protein: CATSAPSTGDLGETQYF.

This clonotype was detected many times. V usage is TRBV7-8 and J usage is TRBJ1-6; D is uncertain. From germline, CDR1 is SGHVS and CDR2 FQNEAQ. The length of the CDR3 is 14 residues. Trimming took 2 bases from V and 6 from J, leaving 8 bases between them. The CDR3 nucleotides read TGTGCCAGCAGCTTACGGGTTCCTAATTCACCCCTCCACTTT. Its protein product is CASSLRVPNSPLHF.

The chain combines TRBV6-2 or TRBV6-3 with TRBJ1-4; 8 bases agree with TRBD1. The CDR3 sequence is 16 residues long. Germline loops: CDR1 MNHEY, CDR2 SVGEGT. The junction had 10 bases not matched to a gene; V was cut back by 5 bases and J by 5 bases. CDR3 sequence (DNA): TGTGCCAGCAGTCGTAAAGCGGGACAGGAGAATGAAAAACTGTTTTTT. It yields the protein CASSRKAGQENEKLFF.

This clonotype has ten or more counts. V gene TRBV2 combines with J gene TRBJ2-5, with 7 bases identical to TRBD1. This CDR3 has 14 residues. With 5 bases clipped from V and 1 base from J, the junction kept 4 bases outside the gene matches. In germline, CDR1 is SNHLY, CDR2 FYNNEI. CDR3 nucleotides: TGTGCCAGCAGTACCAGGACAGGCCAAGAGACCCAGTACTTC. It is translated as CASSTRTGQETQYF.

V usage is TRBV14 and J usage is TRBJ1-6; tentatively, D is TRBD1 (5 bases). This CDR3 spans 16 amino acids. Trimming removed 1 base from V and 5 bases from J, with 12 bases in between. CDR1 is SGHDN and CDR2 is FVKESK in the germline V gene. CDR3 nucleotides: TGTGCCAGCAGCCAAGGATTGGGGCGCAATAATTCACCCCTCCACTTT. Amino acids: CASSQGLGRNNSPLHF. The full variable domain, its missing parts supplied by reference TRBV14 and TRBJ1-6, is EAGVTQFPSHSVIEKGQTVTLRCDPISGHDNLYWYRRVMGKEIKFLLHFVKESKQDESGMPNNRFLAERTGGTYSTLKVQPAELEDSGVYFCASSQGLGRNNSPLHFGNGTRLTVT.

This chain joins TRBV29-1 and TRBJ1-1; D perhaps matches TRBD1 (6 bases). Trimming pared 4 bases from V and 11 bases from J, leaving 8 bases between. The CDR3 covers 9 residues. Germline V gene sequence: CDR1 SQVTM, CDR2 ANQGSEA. For the CDR3, the DNA is TGCAGCGTTGGCCAGGGGGCTTTCTTT. This encodes CSVGQGAFF.

This rearrangement joins TRBV7-6 to TRBJ1-6; D is possibly TRBD1 (6 bases). Per the germline V gene, CDR1 is SGHVS and CDR2 is FNYEAQ. CDR3 size: 13 residues. The V gene lost 4 bases and the J gene lost 12 bases, with 13 bases spanning the gap. This chain's CDR3 is CASSSGRGEPLHF. Here the CDR3 DNA reads TGTGCCAGCAGCTCTGGGAGGGGGGAACCCCTCCACTTT.

This clonotype has more than one count but fewer than ten. The J gene is TRBJ1-5, the V gene TRBV7-3, with D perhaps matching TRBD1 (5 bases). There are 13 residues in the CDR3. Looked up from germline, CDR1 is SGHTA and CDR2 is FQGTGA. V shed 8 bases and J shed 3 bases, with 11 bases lying between them. In DNA form, the CDR3 reads TGTGCCAGCGCGGGGCAGGTCAATCAGCCCCAGCATTTT. It specifies CASAGQVNQPQHF. Filled out from reference TRBV7-3 and TRBJ1-5, the complete variable domain reads GAGVSQTPSNKVTEKGKYVELRCDPISGHTALYWYRQSLGQGPEFLIYFQGTGAADDSGLPNDRFFAVRPEGSVSTLKIQRTERGDSAVYLCASAGQVNQPQHFGDGTRLSIL.

The chain has TRBV24-1 and TRBJ2-3; 12 bases are a match to TRBD1. Germline values: CDR1 KGHDR, CDR2 SFDVKD. CDR3 length: 17 residues. Unmatched junction bases numbered 7, after V lost 4 bases and J lost 3 bases. This CDR3 is CATSDLGTGGNTDTQYF. The CDR3 bases are TGTGCCACCAGTGACCTAGGGACAGGGGGCAATACAGATACGCAGTATTTT.

This chain uses TRBV29-1 with TRBJ2-3; 16 bases map to TRBD2. Trimming at V came to 7 bases and at J to 8 bases, leaving 6 bases not matched to a gene. Germline lookup yields CDR1 SQVTM and CDR2 ANQGSEA. This CDR3 comprises 14 residues. CDR3 amino acids: CSAGTSGRDRTQYF. The CDR3 DNA is TGCAGCGCCGGGACTAGCGGGAGGGACCGTACGCAGTATTTT.

The genes are TRBV4-1 and TRBJ2-7, with TRBD1 matching over 7 bases. The CDR3 is made up of 12 amino acids. The ends lost 3 bases at V and 6 bases at J; junction bases unmatched: 2. Germline V CDR1 and CDR2: MGHRA, YSYEKL. The CDR3 DNA reads as TGCGCCAGCAGCCAGACAGGGATCGAGCAGTACTTC. It specifies CASSQTGIEQYF.

This clonotype was observed at least ten times. This chain uses TRBV2 with TRBJ1-5; D gene unclear. Trimming removed 5 bases at V and 14 bases at J, with 7 bases between. The CDR3 totals 9 residues. Germline V gives CDR1 SNHLY, CDR2 FYNNEI. CDR3 loop: CASSSAEHF. The DNA of the CDR3 is TGTGCCAGCAGTTCCGCGGAGCATTTT. The full variable domain, in which reference TRBV2 and TRBJ1-5 provide the parts outside the CDR3, is EPEVTQTPSHQVTQMGQEVILRCVPISNHLYFYWYRQILGQKVEFLVSFYNNEISEKSEIFDDQFSVERPDGSNFTLKIRSTKLEDSAMYFCASSSAEHFGDGTRLSIL.

This chain joins TRBV7-9 and TRBJ1-6; TRBD1 might be the D (5 bases). Trimming removed 1 base from V and 5 bases from J, with 18 bases in between. Looked up from germline, CDR1 is SEHNR and CDR2 is FQNEAQ (reference sequence). This CDR3 contains 18 residues. The CDR3 DNA follows: TGTGCCAGCAGCTTAGATCTTTGGCGGGACTCGAATAATTCACCCCTCCACTTT. Translation gives CASSLDLWRDSNNSPLHF.

There are a few counts of this clonotype. The chain carries TRBV7-9 and TRBJ2-7, with 13 nucleotides matching TRBD2. The length of the CDR3 is 15 residues. Germline CDR1 is SEHNR and CDR2 is FQNEAQ (reference sequence). V lost 5 bases and J lost 5; bases outside the gene matches: 6. CDR3 sequence (DNA): TGTGCCAGCAGCCAACTAGCGGGAGGGCTCCACGAGCAGTACTTC. Its protein product is CASSQLAGGLHEQYF.

CDR3 coding DNA: TGTGCCAGCACCTCGGACAGGCTAAATCAGCCCCAGCATTTT. This encodes CASTSDRLNQPQHF. This chain joins TRBV10-3 and TRBJ1-5; 7 bases align to TRBD1. V shed 10 bases, J shed 4 bases, and the junction held 10 bases outside the gene matches. Germline loops: CDR1 ENHRY, CDR2 SYGVKD. This CDR3 contains 14 residues.

Ten or more counts support this clonotype. The chain combines TRBV2 with TRBJ2-2; D is possibly TRBD1 or TRBD2 (5 bases each). With 4 bases removed from V and 8 bases from J, the gap between germline ends came to 8 bases. The germline V gene encodes CDR1 SNHLY and CDR2 FYNNEI. The CDR3 contains 12 residues. The CDR3 region has the DNA TGTGCCAGCAGTGGGGGACGAGGGGAGCTGTTTTTT. Protein sequence: CASSGGRGELFF.

This clonotype was counted many times. V and J are TRBV12-3 or TRBV12-4 and TRBJ1-5, with 8 bases that match TRBD1. The CDR3 runs 13 residues. Unmatched junction bases numbered 3, after V lost 6 bases and J lost 5 bases. The CDR3 protein is CASSQGADQPQHF. CDR3 nucleotides: TGTGCCAGCAGCCAGGGGGCGGATCAGCCCCAGCATTTT.

This chain joins TRBV2 and TRBJ1-1, with 11 positions matching TRBD1. V trimming: 5 bases; J trimming: 4 bases; junction bases outside the gene matches: 6. Germline V gene data show CDR1 as SNHLY and CDR2 as FYNNEI. The CDR3 is 15 residues long. Written as DNA, the CDR3 is TGTGCCAGCAGTCCTGGGGGGACAGGGGGCACTGAAGCTTTCTTT. Amino acid sequence: CASSPGGTGGTEAFF.

The V call is TRBV7-8, the J call TRBJ1-2; D is unresolved. The V end lost 1 base, the J end lost 4 bases, and 10 bases lay between the germline ends. The CDR3 sequence is 14 residues long. The germline CDR1 and CDR2 sequences are SGHVS and FQNEAQ. The CDR3 nucleotides are TGTGCCAGCAGCTTAGAAGCAGCCTCCTATGGCTACACCTTC. Translating gives CASSLEAASYGYTF. Full variable domain (remainder filled in from reference TRBV7-8 and TRBJ1-2): GAGVSQSPRYKVAKRGQDVALRCDPISGHVSLFWYQQALGQGPEFLTYFQNEAQLDKSGLPSDRFFAERPEGSVSTLKIQRTQQEDSAVYLCASSLEAASYGYTFGSGTRLTVV.

This CDR3 is CASISGSRGAAGGLVETQYF. In DNA form, the CDR3 reads TGTGCCAGCATCTCCGGTTCTCGGGGGGCAGCGGGAGGGCTAGTAGAGACCCAGTACTTC. The rearrangement links TRBV6-2 or TRBV6-3 to TRBJ2-5; 10 positions match TRBD2. Germline loops: CDR1 MNHEY, CDR2 SVGEGT. V lost 7 bases, J lost 4 bases, and 24 bases stayed unmatched. CDR3 length: 20 amino acids.